Described below is a single T cell receptor (beta chain) sequence and its context. Its antigen is as yet unknown. These data originate in a study of T cells in Graves' hyperthyroidism and ophthalmopathy. Study conclusions and caveats: Using 13 V-J features, a model discriminated ophthalmopathy from stable hyperthyroidism.

Researchers amplified the TCR beta CDR3 regions from RNA transcripts. Researchers ran a first-round RT-PCR on the TCR CDR3 using the HTBI primer set. TCRdb re-derived calls from the multiplex PCR reads in MiXCR, one entry per CDR3 protein. Counted here are more than 75,000 distinct CDR3 sequences, roughly 49% occurring once; the ten biggest clones make up around 30%. The germline V gene encodes CDR1 SGHTA and CDR2 FQGNSA. Between the trimmed V and J ends, which lost 5 bases and 1 base, there was a span of 23 bases. This CDR3 has 18 amino acids. The genes are TRBV7-2 and TRBJ1-2, with D maybe TRBD1 (6 bases). Sequences were obtained from blood. This clonotype was sampled from a woman in her 40s with Graves' hyperthyroidism. CDR3 DNA: TGTGCCAGCAGCCCTTGGGAAGGGGGGGCGATTTTTAACTATGGCTACACCTTC. This sequence encodes CASSPWEGGAIFNYGYTF.